This entry features one TCR beta chain sequence. The read finishes 3 residues shy of the CDR3 end, and the germline J gene is used to complete it. TCRdb's table, derived via immunoSEQ multiplex PCR, lists solely in-frame clones and lacks some. The table lists around 21,000 clones. The data originate from a study of T cells in women clearing cervical HPV infection. Study in general: No precancer developed; the control's incident HPV16 infection cleared within 12 months. Blood came at first lesion visit for cases, post-clearance for controls.

CDR1 and CDR2 from the germline V gene are SGHRS and YFSETQ. This CDR3 spans 15 amino acids. V gave up 4 bases and J gave up 0 bases; unmatched junction bases: 6. The rearrangement joins TRBV5-1 to TRBJ1-1; TRBD1 matches 7 bases. Input material: blood buffy coat. The source is a woman aged 18-70 years with a cervical HPV16 infection that either progressed to CIN3+ or cleared (not recorded which). Incomplete CDR3 DNA: TGCGCCAGCAGCCTGGGACAGTCCATGAACACTGAA. Translation: CASSLGQSMNTE. The full CDR3 protein is CASSLGQSMNTEAFF.